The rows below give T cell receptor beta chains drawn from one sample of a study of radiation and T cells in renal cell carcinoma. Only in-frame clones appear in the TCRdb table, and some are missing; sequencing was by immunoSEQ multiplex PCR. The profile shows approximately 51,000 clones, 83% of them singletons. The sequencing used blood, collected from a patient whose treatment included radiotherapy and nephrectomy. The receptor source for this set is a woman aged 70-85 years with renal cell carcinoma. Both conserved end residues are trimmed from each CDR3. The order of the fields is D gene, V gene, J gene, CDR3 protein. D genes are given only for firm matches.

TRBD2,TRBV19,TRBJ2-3,ASSSSGEGLYDTQY
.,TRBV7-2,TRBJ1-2,ASSPGTFYGYT
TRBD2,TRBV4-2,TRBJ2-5,ASSQDGVAGTFLETQY
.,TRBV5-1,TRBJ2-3,ASSLPDPSDTQY
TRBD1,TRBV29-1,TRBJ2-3,SVGGTGVSDTQY
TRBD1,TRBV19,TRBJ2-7,ASSIKGAGYEQY
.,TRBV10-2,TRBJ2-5,ASSGTTQETQY
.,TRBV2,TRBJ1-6,AGRAILHSPLH
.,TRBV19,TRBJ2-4,ASSSGQEAKNIQY
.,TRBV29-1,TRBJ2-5,SVRYLQETQY
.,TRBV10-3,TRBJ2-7,AIRNRDYEQY
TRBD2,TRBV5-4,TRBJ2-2,ASSSSGRALTGELF
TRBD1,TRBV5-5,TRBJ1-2,ASSLATGAFNYGYT
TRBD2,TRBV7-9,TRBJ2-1,ASSVTSGAYNEQF
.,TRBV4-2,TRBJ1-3,ASSQGRAGAGNTIY
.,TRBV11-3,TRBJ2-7,ASSPGDGSSYEQY
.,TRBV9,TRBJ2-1,ASSDPEGSASSYNEQF
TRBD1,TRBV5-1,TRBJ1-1,ASSLVRDRVENTEAF
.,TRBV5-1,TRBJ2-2,ASSGSGMSTGELF
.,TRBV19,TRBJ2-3,ASSGDFTDTQY
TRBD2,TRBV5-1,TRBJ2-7,ASSLFTSGSSYEQY
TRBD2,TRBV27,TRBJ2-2,ASSRQTIGGAGTGELF
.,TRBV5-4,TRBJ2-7,ASSSPPSYEQY
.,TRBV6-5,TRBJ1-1,ATLQGNTEAF
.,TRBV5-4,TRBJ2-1,ASSLSGNNEQF
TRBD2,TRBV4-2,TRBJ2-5,ASSHGLGQEETQY
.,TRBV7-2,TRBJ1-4,ASSLELNEKLF
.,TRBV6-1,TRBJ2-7,ASSEGTGTSLSQQY
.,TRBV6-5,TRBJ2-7,ASRGWDSSYEQY
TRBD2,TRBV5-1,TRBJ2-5,ASSPASGSYETQY
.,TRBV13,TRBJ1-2,ASSVLKDSGYT
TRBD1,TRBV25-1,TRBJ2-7,ASSDGTGVGSYEQY
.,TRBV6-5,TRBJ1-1,ASSTPGTPWAF
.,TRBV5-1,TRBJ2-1,ASSLSTSPPYNEQF
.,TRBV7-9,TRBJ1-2,ASSTQQGPRYT
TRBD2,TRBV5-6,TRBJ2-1,ASSLRSGTSSYNEQF
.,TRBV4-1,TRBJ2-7,ASSQGGQRAYEQY
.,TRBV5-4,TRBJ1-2,ASSRETGAYGYT
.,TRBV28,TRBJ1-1,ASSLRGVTEAF
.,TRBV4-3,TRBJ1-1,ASSQVANTEAF
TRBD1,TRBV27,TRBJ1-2,ASRTAATGLGYT
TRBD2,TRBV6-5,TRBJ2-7,ASRLEREPSYEQY
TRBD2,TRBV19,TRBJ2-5,ASRKAGGQETQY
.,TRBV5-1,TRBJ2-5,ASSLNFLETQY
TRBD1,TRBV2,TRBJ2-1,ASWTGAYNEQF
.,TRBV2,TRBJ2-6,ASSDRVGANVLT
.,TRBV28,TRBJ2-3,ASSLSRGSPWDTQY
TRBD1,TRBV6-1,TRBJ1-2,ASSSTGAGGYT